These 11 T cell receptor beta chains were all obtained from the same sample, sequenced in a study of technical replicates of blood from a handful of donors. Assay: immunoSEQ multiplex PCR; the TCRdb copy retains only in-frame clones and omits some. The sample lists some 87,000 clones, about 96% occurring once. The sequencing input was T cells isolated from PBMCs. The receptor source for this set is a human donor in good health.

The CDR3 DNA reads as TGTGCCAGCAGTTCCCCCCTAGTGGACATTAATGAAAAACTGTTTTTT. Its translation is CASSSPLVDINEKLFF. This rearrangement joins TRBV28 to TRBJ1-4, with D possibly matching TRBD1 (5 bases). Germline V gene lookup returns CDR1 MDHEN and CDR2 SYDVKM. The length of the CDR3 is 16 residues. The ends were cut back, 4 bases at V and 4 bases at J, with 16 bases in the middle. The whole variable domain, filled in from reference TRBV28 and TRBJ1-4, reads DVKVTQSSRYLVKRTGEKVFLECVQDMDHENMFWYRQDPGLGLRLIYFSYDVKMKEKGDIPEGYSVSREKKERFSLILESASTNQTSMYLCASSSPLVDINEKLFFGSGTQLSVL.

This chain joins TRBV30 and TRBJ2-1; D is uncertain. The CDR3 length is 10 residues. Germline CDR1 GTSNPN, CDR2 SVGIG (reference sequence). The V end was cut by 2 bases, the J end by 9 bases, with 5 bases between. The CDR3 loop is CAWSSGEQFF. In DNA, the CDR3 is TGTGCCTGGAGTTCGGGTGAGCAGTTCTTC. The full variable domain, completed using reference TRBV30 and TRBJ2-1, is SQTIHQWPATLVQPVGSPLSLECTVEGTSNPNLYWYRQAAGRGLQLLFYSVGIGQISSEVPQNLSASRPQDRQFILSSKKLLLSDSGFYLCAWSSGEQFFGPGTRLTVL.

The chain combines TRBV6-6 with TRBJ2-2, with a possible D match to TRBD2 (5 bases). This CDR3 has 14 amino acids. The germline V gene encodes CDR1 MNHNY and CDR2 SVGAGI (reference sequence). Deletions cut 6 bases from V and 4 bases from J, with 12 bases between. CDR3 in DNA: TGTGCCAGCAGCCCATCTGCGGGCACCGGGGAGCTGTTTTTT. Protein sequence: CASSPSAGTGELFF.

The rearrangement links TRBV18 to TRBJ1-4; weak D call: TRBD1 (6 bases). This CDR3 has 16 residues. From germline, CDR1 is KGHSH and CDR2 LQKENI. Trimming cost V 3 bases and J 0 bases, with 11 bases left between them. CDR3 residues: CASSPTGFATNEKLFF. Written as DNA, the CDR3 is TGTGCCAGCTCACCGACAGGATTTGCAACTAATGAAAAACTGTTTTTT.

V usage is TRBV7-9 and J usage is TRBJ1-4; TRBD1 agrees at 10 bases. Germline loops: CDR1 SEHNR, CDR2 FQNEAQ (reference sequence). With V trimmed by 1 base and J by 1 base, 0 bases remained unmatched. This CDR3 is 16 amino acids long. The CDR3 protein is CASSLGTGGTNEKLFF. The CDR3 DNA sequence: TGTGCCAGCAGCTTAGGGACAGGGGGAACTAATGAAAAACTGTTTTTT.

The chain has TRBV10-3 and TRBJ1-3, with D perhaps TRBD1 (6 bases). With 6 bases removed from V and 0 bases from J, the gap between germline ends came to 12 bases. CDR3 length equals 15 residues. In germline, CDR1 is ENHRY, CDR2 SYGVKD. The CDR3 DNA is TGTGCCATCAGCTCAGGGGTTATCTCTGGAAACACCATATATTTT. This sequence encodes CAISSGVISGNTIYF.

The V gene is TRBV4-2, the J gene TRBJ2-4, with a weak D call TRBD1 (5 bases). The CDR3 totals 14 residues. Trimming shortened V by 6 bases and J by 0 bases, and 9 bases separated the two germline ends. Germline V gene lookup returns CDR1 LGHNA and CDR2 YNFKEQ. The CDR3 protein is CASREDRAKNIQYF. CDR3 nucleotides: TGTGCCAGCAGGGAAGACAGAGCCAAAAACATTCAGTACTTC.

The gene calls are TRBV7-9 and TRBJ2-7; D not certain. The germline V gene has CDR1 SEHNR and CDR2 FQNEAQ (reference sequence). The CDR3 has 12 amino acids. V was pared by 4 bases and J by 5 bases, with 9 bases between. In DNA form, the CDR3 reads TGTGCCAGCAGCTCCGGTGGAGACGAGCAGTACTTC. Its translation is CASSSGGDEQYF.

This clone was recorded once. V is TRBV7-2 and J is TRBJ2-3, with 10 bases matching TRBD2. CDR1 is SGHTA and CDR2 is FQGNSA in the germline V gene. This CDR3 comprises 15 residues. V dropped 5 bases and J dropped 6; count of bases not matched to a gene: 8. The CDR3 bases are TGTGCCAGCAGCAAACGAGGGACTAGCGAGGATACGCAGTATTTT. This gives the protein CASSKRGTSEDTQYF.

This clone showed up just once. The chain joins TRBV7-9 to TRBJ2-3, with D possibly being TRBD2 (7 bases). The CDR3 sequence is 15 residues long. CDR1 is SEHNR and CDR2 is FQNEAQ in the germline V gene (reference sequence). Deletions cut 4 bases from V and 1 base from J, with 12 bases between. The DNA of the CDR3 is TGTGCCAGCAGCTGGGAGGGGGGCGGCACAGATACGCAGTATTTT. Protein sequence: CASSWEGGGTDTQYF.

The chain joins TRBV25-1 to TRBJ2-1; D uncertain. Trimming pared 5 bases from V and 0 bases from J, leaving 8 bases between. Germline values: CDR1 MGHDK, CDR2 SYGVNS. This CDR3 is built from 14 residues. As DNA, the CDR3 is TGTGCCAGCAGTCCGGCAGGCTCCTACAATGAGCAGTTCTTC. This encodes CASSPAGSYNEQFF.